These T cell receptor beta chains were read from a single sample in a study of blood T cell repertoires in COVID-19. Only in-frame clones appear in the TCRdb table, and some are missing; sequencing was by immunoSEQ multiplex PCR. Here the sample spans approximately 75,000 clones, around 83% being singletons. The sample taken for sequencing was peripheral blood. The receptors come from a woman aged 80 or older with acute or convalescent COVID-19. The CDR3 runs from the conserved cysteine through the conserved F or W. A D gene is named only where the DNA matches it firmly. Clone size appears in some rows only: once, few, many, or a class for an expanded clone.

TRBD1 | - | TRBJ1-2 | TRBV19 | TGTGCCAGTAGTACGGGACCGGGACAGGGCTATGGCTACACCTTC | CASSTGPGQGYGYTF
- | - | TRBJ1-5 | TRBV5-4 | TGTGCCAGCAGCTTGTATGGGCTTTCCCAGCCCCAGCATTTT | CASSLYGLSQPQHF
TRBD2 | once | TRBJ2-7 | TRBV4-1 | TGCGCCAGCAGCCCAGGGACTAACTTCAGGGAGCAGTACTTC | CASSPGTNFREQYF
TRBD1 | - | TRBJ2-7 | TRBV5-1 | TGCGCCAGCAGCTGGCGATCCGGGACAGAGGCCTACGAGCAGTACTTC | CASSWRSGTEAYEQYF
TRBD1 | - | TRBJ1-6 | TRBV7-8 | TGTGCCAGCAGCCTGCGACAGGGTCAATCACCCCTCCACTTT | CASSLRQGQSPLHF
- | - | TRBJ2-3 | TRBV7-8 | TGTGCCAGCAGCTTAGATTCCCGAGATACGCAGTATTTT | CASSLDSRDTQYF
- | - | TRBJ1-6 | TRBV5-1 | TGCGCCAGCAGCTTGGAACAGTATAATTCACCCCTCCACTTT | CASSLEQYNSPLHF
TRBD1 | - | TRBJ1-4 | TRBV6-5 | TGTGCCAGCAGAAGGGACAGATCAACTAATGAAAAACTGTTTTTT | CASRRDRSTNEKLFF
- | - | TRBJ2-6 | TRBV7-8 | TGTGCCAGCAGCTTATTGGCCGGGGCCAACGTCCTGACTTTC | CASSLLAGANVLTF
TRBD1 | - | TRBJ1-4 | TRBV5-5 | TGTGCCAGCAGCGTAGGGACAGTTGGGGAAAAACTGTTTTTT | CASSVGTVGEKLFF
- | - | TRBJ2-7 | TRBV6-5 | TGTGCCACTACCCCTCGTCCGGGGGATACCTACGAGCAGTACTTC | CATTPRPGDTYEQYF
TRBD1 | - | TRBJ1-1 | TRBV27 | TGTGCCAGCAGTGTCGACACAGGGGGCGAAGCTTTCTTT | CASSVDTGGEAFF
- | - | TRBJ1-1 | TRBV6-1 | TGTGCCAGCAGTGAAGCGGCGGGAGAGGCTGAAGCTTTCTTT | CASSEAAGEAEAFF
TRBD2 | once | TRBJ2-7 | TRBV5-8 | TGTGCCAGCAGCCCTGGACTAGCGTGGGGGTCGCGTCTAGGGTACTTC | CASSPGLAWGSRLGYF
- | few | TRBJ1-5 | TRBV10-1 | TGCGCCAGCAGTAAAAACGGGGGAGCCCAGCATTTT | CASSKNGGAQHF
TRBD2 | - | TRBJ2-1 | TRBV11-1 | TGTGCCAGCAGTCCCGGGGGGGTTGTTGAGCAGTTCTTC | CASSPGGVVEQFF
TRBD1 | once | TRBJ1-2 | TRBV3-1/TRBV3-2 | TGTGCCAGCAGCCTTTCGACAGGGTACTATGGCTACACCTTC | CASSLSTGYYGYTF
TRBD1 | - | TRBJ1-1 | TRBV5-1 | TGCGCCAGCAGCTTAGAACCGGGACAGCGCCGTTCTCAGGAAGCTTTCTTT | CASSLEPGQRRSQEAFF
- | - | TRBJ2-7 | TRBV30 | TGTGCCTGGAGTCTAACGCGGTACGAGCAGTACTTC | CAWSLTRYEQYF
TRBD1 | - | TRBJ2-3 | TRBV19 | TGTGCCAGTAGGCCGGGACAGGGCATGTCGCAGTATTTT | CASRPGQGMSQYF
TRBD1 | - | TRBJ2-1 | TRBV7-2 | TGTGCCAGCACACGCCGGACAGGGAGCAATGAGCAGTTCTTC | CASTRRTGSNEQFF
TRBD1 | few | TRBJ2-7 | TRBV5-1 | TGCGCCAGCAGCTTGTGGACAGGGACCACCTACGAGCAGTACTTC | CASSLWTGTTYEQYF
TRBD2 | - | TRBJ2-5 | TRBV5-1 | TGCGCCAGCAGCTTGGGACTAGCGGGGGCCCTACAAGAGACCCAGTACTTC | CASSLGLAGALQETQYF
TRBD2 | - | TRBJ2-7 | TRBV5-3 | TGTGCCAGAAGCACCACCCCCGAGGGACTAGCCCTATCCTACGAGCAGTACTTC | CARSTTPEGLALSYEQYF
TRBD1 | once | TRBJ2-1 | TRBV5-1 | TGCGCCAGCAGGGTCCGACAGGGTATCAACAATGAGCAGTTCTTC | CASRVRQGINNEQFF
- | - | TRBJ2-3 | TRBV4-1 | TGCGCCAGCAGCCGGGCGGGTTCTAGCACAGATACGCAGTATTTT | CASSRAGSSTDTQYF
TRBD1 | - | TRBJ1-1 | TRBV9 | TGTGCCAGCAGCGTAGGGACAGGGGATGACGGTGAAGCTTTCTTT | CASSVGTGDDGEAFF
TRBD1 | few | TRBJ2-1 | TRBV7-9 | TGTGCCAGCAGCTTACGGACAGGGGGATTCAATGAGCAGTTCTTC | CASSLRTGGFNEQFF
- | - | TRBJ1-2 | TRBV19 | TGTGCCAGTAGTATAGGCGGGACTTATGTTGGCTACACCTTC | CASSIGGTYVGYTF
- | few | TRBJ1-5 | TRBV7-2 | TGTGCCAGCAGCTTAGTGGCGACTACGGTTAATCAGCCCCAGCATTTT | CASSLVATTVNQPQHF
- | - | TRBJ1-2 | TRBV2 | TGTGCCAGCTCTGACCCGGGGGAGAGGCGAGGCTACACCTTC | CASSDPGERRGYTF
- | - | TRBJ2-1 | TRBV2 | TGTGCCAGAGGTAGGGAGGCGTCCTACAATGAGCAGTTCTTC | CARGREASYNEQFF
TRBD1 | - | TRBJ2-1 | TRBV27 | TGTGCCAGCAGTTCAATATGGCCGAAGGGGGACAGGGGGAATGAGCAGTTCTTC | CASSSIWPKGDRGNEQFF
- | - | TRBJ2-7 | TRBV2 | TGTGCCAGCAGTGAAAGAGAACTTCGCTTGAGCGAGCAGTACTTC | CASSERELRLSEQYF
- | once | TRBJ2-5 | TRBV15 | TGTGCCACCAGTTGGACAACACAAGAGACCCAGTACTTC | CATSWTTQETQYF
- | - | TRBJ2-5 | TRBV5-1 | TGCGCCAGCAGAGGGGGAGAGACCCAGTACTTC | CASRGGETQYF
- | - | TRBJ2-2 | TRBV14 | TGTGCCAGCAGCCCCCCCGGACAGTTAAACACCGGGGAGCTGTTTTTT | CASSPPGQLNTGELFF
TRBD2 | - | TRBJ2-3 | TRBV4-1 | TGCGCCAGCAGCCAAGATCAACGGGGGGCAGATACGCAGTATTTT | CASSQDQRGADTQYF
TRBD1 | - | TRBJ1-1 | TRBV6-5 | TGTGCCAGCAGTTACGGTAGGATACAGGGGGCTACTGAAGCTTTCTTT | CASSYGRIQGATEAFF
- | - | TRBJ1-2 | TRBV6-6 | TGTGCCAGCAGACCGCGGGGGACGGGCTATGGCTACACCTTC | CASRPRGTGYGYTF
- | - | TRBJ2-5 | TRBV2 | TGTGCCAGCAGTGAGGGGACCCGGGGGGAGACCCAGTACTTC | CASSEGTRGETQYF
TRBD2 | - | TRBJ2-1 | TRBV7-2 | TGTGCCAGCATCGGGACTAGCGGGGACAATGAGCAGTTCTTC | CASIGTSGDNEQFF
TRBD1 | - | TRBJ1-4 | TRBV10-2 | TGCGCCAGCAGTGAATCCGGGACAGAGGGATTCGTGTTTGGAAAACTGTTTTTT | CASSESGTEGFVFGKLFF
TRBD1 | - | TRBJ1-5 | TRBV5-8 | TGTGCCAGCAGCGTTGGAAACTTAGGGACAGGCAATCAGCCCCAGCATTTT | CASSVGNLGTGNQPQHF
- | - | TRBJ2-5 | TRBV7-9 | TGTGCCAGCAGCTCGTACAGGGCTACCCAAGAGACCCAGTACTTC | CASSSYRATQETQYF
TRBD1 | - | TRBJ1-2 | TRBV6-5 | TGTGCCAGCAGTAGGACAGGGGAACTCCATGGCTACACCTTC | CASSRTGELHGYTF
- | - | TRBJ2-7 | TRBV25-1 | TGTGCCATCAAAGGGTGGGGGGACGAGCAGTACTTC | CAIKGWGDEQYF
- | once | TRBJ1-3 | TRBV29-1 | TGCAGCGTCGTCCCGCGCCAATCTTCTGCTGGAAACACCATATATTTT | CSVVPRQSSAGNTIYF
TRBD1 | - | TRBJ1-6 | TRBV12-3/TRBV12-4 | TGTGCCAGCACCCGGACAGGGTATTCACCCCTCCACTTT | CASTRTGYSPLHF
- | - | TRBJ2-1 | TRBV7-9 | TGTGCCAGCAAACCGGGACTGCAAGACAATGAGCAGTTCTTC | CASKPGLQDNEQFF
TRBD2 | once | TRBJ2-7 | TRBV18 | TGTGCCAGCTCACCAGGCATAGCGGGGGTGATCGGCGAGCAGTACTTC | CASSPGIAGVIGEQYF
TRBD1 | - | TRBJ2-2 | TRBV11-2 | TGTGCCAGCAGTTGGACAGGGGGGAACACCGGGGAGCTGTTTTTT | CASSWTGGNTGELFF
- | once | TRBJ1-1 | TRBV6-5 | TGTGCCAGCAGTTACAATCCGGGATGGGGCACTGAAGCTTTCTTT | CASSYNPGWGTEAFF